This T cell receptor beta chain is drawn from a study of blood T cell repertoires in COVID-19. Study at large: Both acute and convalescent COVID-19 samples were obtained from the United States, Italy and Spain. PBMCs, B-cell-depleted T cells, or T cells provided the cDNA or gDNA that made up the material.

The CDR3 spans 13 residues. Germline CDR1 and CDR2: SGHNT and YYREEE (reference sequence). V was cut by 4 bases and J by 5 bases, with 13 bases left in between. Authors' processing steps: How many nucleated cells were present was estimated from reference gene primer amplification. The repertoire was sequenced with immunoSEQ multiplex PCR; TCRdb's copy has only in-frame clones and lacks some. That table gives V, J and clone size, and the DNA gave D and trimming. Altogether roughly 250,000 clones are present, 70% to 90% being singletons, with the ten largest covering approximately 2.1%. Sequencing was performed on peripheral blood. The receptor was derived from a woman aged 40 to 55 who had recovered from COVID-19. The genes are TRBV5-4 and TRBJ2-7; maybe TRBD2 (6 bases). The CDR3 is CASSRRVVDEQYF. The DNA for the CDR3 is TGTGCCAGCAGCCGGAGGGTAGTGGACGAGCAGTACTTC. The complete variable domain, with remaining parts taken from reference TRBV5-4 and TRBJ2-7, reads ETGVTQSPTHLIKTRGQQVTLRCSSQSGHNTVSWYQQALGQGPQFIFQYYREEENGRGNFPPRFSGLQFPNYSSELNVNALELDDSALYLCASSRRVVDEQYFGPGTRLTVT.